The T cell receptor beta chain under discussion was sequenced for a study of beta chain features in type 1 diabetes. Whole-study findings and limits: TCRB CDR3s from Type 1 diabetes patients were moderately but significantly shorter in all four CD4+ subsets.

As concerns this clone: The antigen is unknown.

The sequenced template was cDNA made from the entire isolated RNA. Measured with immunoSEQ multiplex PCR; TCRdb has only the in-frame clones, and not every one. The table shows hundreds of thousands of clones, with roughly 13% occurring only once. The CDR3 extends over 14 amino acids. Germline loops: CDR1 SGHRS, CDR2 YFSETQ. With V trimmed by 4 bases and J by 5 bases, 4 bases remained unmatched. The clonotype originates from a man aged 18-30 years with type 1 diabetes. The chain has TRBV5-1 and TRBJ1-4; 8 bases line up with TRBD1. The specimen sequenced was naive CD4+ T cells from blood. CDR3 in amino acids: CASSRGQDNEKLFF. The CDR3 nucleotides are TGCGCCAGCAGCCGGGGACAGGACAATGAAAAACTGTTTTTT.